One T cell receptor beta chain is described in this entry. The data were obtained in a study of blood T cell repertoires in COVID-19. One Seattle source followed patients from active infection through their disease course. Using immunoSEQ multiplex PCR, the repertoire was profiled, and TCRdb retains in-frame clones only, with some absent. This sample has some 46,000 clones; approximately 85% occur once, and the top ten carry over 25%. Sequenced material: peripheral blood. The origin of this receptor is a woman over 75 with COVID-19, enrolled during active disease.

CDR3 region: CASRRRGRDSNEKLFF. In DNA, the CDR3 is TGTGCCAGCAGGCGTCGAGGGAGGGATAGTAATGAAAAACTGTTTTTT. The chain links TRBV7-6 to TRBJ1-4; the D is unclear. The germline gives CDR1 SGHVS, CDR2 FNYEAQ. The ends were cut back, 6 bases at V and 4 bases at J, with 18 bases in the middle. CDR3 length: 16 residues.